These T cell receptor beta chains were read from a single sample in a study of OX40 agonist ivuxolimab in advanced cancers. The assay was immunoSEQ multiplex PCR, and TCRdb's table has in-frame clones only and misses some. The sample yields 99,000 or so clones, about four fifths seen once. The sequences come from CD4+ or CD8+ T cells sorted from blood, collected in a trial of the OX40 agonist ivuxolimab. These receptors came from an adult with an advanced solid tumor such as melanoma, head and neck, liver or kidney cancer. The CDR3 runs from the conserved cysteine through the conserved F or W. A D gene is named only where the DNA matches it firmly. Part of the rows lack a size; the others show once, few, many or a class for expanded clones.

>once|TRBJ2-6|TRBV19|NA
CASSKGYPSGANVLTF
TGTGCCAGTAGTAAAGGGTACCCCTCTGGGGCCAACGTCCTGACTTTC
>once|TRBJ2-3|TRBV15|NA
CATSRDIPDTQYF
TGTGCCACCAGCAGAGATATCCCAGATACGCAGTATTTT
>NA|TRBJ2-1|TRBV6-5|TRBD2
CASSYQRGHNEQFF
TGTGCCAGCAGTTACCAGCGGGGTCACAATGAGCAGTTCTTC
>few|TRBJ2-1|TRBV12-5|NA
CASGLVRDGSSYNEQFF
TGTGCTAGTGGTTTGGTCCGGGACGGAAGCTCCTACAATGAGCAGTTCTTC
>few|TRBJ1-2|TRBV7-8|NA
CASSSKIDRNYGYTF
TGTGCCAGCAGCTCCAAAATTGATCGAAACTATGGCTACACCTTC
>NA|TRBJ1-3|TRBV19|NA
CASSEGQGNPSGNTIYF
TGTGCCAGTAGTGAAGGGCAAGGCAACCCCTCTGGAAACACCATATATTTT
>NA|TRBJ2-7|TRBV13|NA
CASSRTQGSYEQYF
TGTGCCAGCAGCCGCACTCAGGGGTCCTACGAGCAGTACTTC
>once|TRBJ1-1|TRBV2|TRBD1
CASSYQGAGTEAFF
TGTGCCAGCAGTTACCAGGGGGCGGGCACTGAAGCTTTCTTT
>NA|TRBJ1-2|TRBV2|NA
CASGRGDGYTF
TGTGCCAGCGGGAGAGGGGATGGCTACACCTTC
>once|TRBJ1-4|TRBV27|TRBD1
CASRDGQGVDEKLFF
TGTGCCAGCAGGGATGGACAGGGGGTAGATGAAAAACTGTTTTTT
>NA|TRBJ2-3|TRBV5-1|TRBD1
CASSLGGGANTDTQYF
TGCGCCAGCAGCTTGGGAGGGGGCGCGAACACAGATACGCAGTATTTT
>NA|TRBJ1-2|TRBV6-1|NA
CASRGREGYYGYTF
TGTGCCAGCAGAGGGAGGGAGGGGTACTATGGCTACACCTTC
>few|TRBJ1-5|TRBV27|NA
CASSRDTPTGNQPQHF
TGTGCCAGCAGCCGGGACACCCCGACGGGCAATCAGCCCCAGCATTTT
>NA|TRBJ2-7|TRBV5-4|NA
CASSLPARVREQYF
TGTGCCAGCAGCTTGCCGGCCAGGGTTCGGGAGCAGTACTTC
>NA|TRBJ1-1|TRBV30|TRBD1
CAWSLRTGGTTEAFF
TGTGCCTGGAGTCTCCGTACAGGGGGGACCACTGAAGCTTTCTTT
>NA|TRBJ2-4|TRBV15|NA
CATGPPRNIQYF
TGTGCCACGGGACCCCCGAGGAACATTCAGTACTTC
>NA|TRBJ2-7|TRBV5-1|NA
CASSEQTNYEQYF
TGCGCCAGCAGCGAACAAACAAACTACGAGCAGTACTTC
>NA|TRBJ2-5|TRBV15|NA
CATSRVAGAQETQYF
TGTGCCACCAGCAGAGTTGCAGGGGCACAAGAGACCCAGTACTTC
>NA|TRBJ2-3|TRBV12-5|TRBD2
CASGLSGGTDTQYF
TGTGCTAGTGGTCTTAGCGGGGGCACAGATACGCAGTATTTT
>NA|TRBJ2-5|TRBV6-1|NA
CASSDRGQETQYF
TGTGCCAGCAGTGACAGGGGACAAGAGACCCAGTACTTC
>NA|TRBJ1-3|TRBV2|TRBD1
CASKTGGVNTIYF
TGTGCCAGCAAAACAGGGGGCGTGAACACCATATATTTT
>NA|TRBJ1-1|TRBV5-1|NA
CASSPSTGQSTEAFF
TGCGCCAGCAGCCCCTCTACAGGACAGTCGACTGAAGCTTTCTTT
>NA|TRBJ2-1|TRBV7-3|NA
CASSSDTNAPEQFF
TGTGCCAGCAGCTCGGACACGAACGCCCCTGAGCAGTTCTTC
>NA|TRBJ1-1|TRBV4-2|TRBD1
CASSQDSVRGDTEAFF
TGTGCCAGCAGCCAAGATAGCGTCAGGGGGGACACTGAAGCTTTCTTT
>NA|TRBJ1-4|TRBV7-9|NA
CASSLGFNEKLFF
TGTGCCAGCAGCTTAGGGTTTAATGAAAAACTGTTTTTT
>NA|TRBJ2-7|TRBV4-3|NA
CASSPRAGVQGEQYF
TGCGCCAGCAGCCCCCGGGCAGGGGTACAGGGCGAGCAGTACTTC